These 31 T cell receptor beta chains share one sample of origin, sequenced in a study of blood T cells in healthy people across ages. Together with a sample-barcoded 5' primer, a J-beta primer mix was included in a second PCR lasting about 7 to 11 cycles. TCRdb fed the 5' RACE reads into MiXCR, producing one record per CDR3 protein. The sample consists of over a million distinct CDR3 sequences, roughly 43% of them appearing once. The sequencing sample was made of blood. Receptors originate from a woman younger than 30 in good health.

The chain carries TRBV10-3 and TRBJ1-2; TRBD1 matches 9 bases. Germline loops: CDR1 ENHRY, CDR2 SYGVKD. The CDR3 totals 14 residues. V gave up 4 bases and J gave up 6 bases; unmatched junction bases: 6. The CDR3 DNA follows: TGTGCCATCAGTGGAGGACAGGGGCACGATGGCTACACCTTC. Residues: CAISGGQGHDGYTF.

This sequence joins TRBV7-2 and TRBJ2-6, with no clear D. The V gene lost 5 bases and the J gene lost 2 bases, with 10 bases spanning the gap. The CDR3 loop spans 15 amino acids. Germline CDR1 and CDR2: SGHTA and FQGNSA. The CDR3 DNA follows: TGTGCCAGCAGCCGCCTTACGGCTGGGGCCAACGTCCTGACTTTC. Translated, it gives CASSRLTAGANVLTF.

The sample holds a few counts of this clonotype. This chain joins TRBV5-4 and TRBJ2-5; 7 positions agree with TRBD1. The DNA end favors TRBJ2-7, so the J call may be wrong. The CDR3 covers 14 residues. Germline CDR1 reads SGHNT; CDR2 reads YYREEE (reference sequence). CDR3: CASSFWQGVHEQYF. The CDR3 nucleotides are TGTGCCAGCAGCTTCTGGCAGGGGGTACACGAGCAGTACTTC.

The gene calls are TRBV7-2 and TRBJ1-4; a weak D match, TRBD1 (6 bases). The length of the CDR3 is 15 residues. With 5 bases removed from V and 7 bases from J, the gap between germline ends came to 17 bases. Per the germline V gene, CDR1 is SGHTA and CDR2 is FQGNSA. CDR3 protein: CASSPWTVGSEKLFF. The CDR3 DNA is TGTGCCAGCAGCCCCTGGACAGTGGGGAGTGAAAAACTGTTTTTT.

With respect to this clonotype: A much larger clone lies a single base off, so this may be a read error. The chain is built from TRBV2 and TRBJ1-4; possible D gene TRBD1, 5 bases. The CDR3 is 13 residues long. Trimming removed 6 bases from V and 8 bases from J, with 13 bases in between. Germline assignment: CDR1 SNHLY and CDR2 FYNNEI. CDR3 bases: TGTGCCAGCAGAGCGGGGGAGACGGAAAAACTGTTTTTT. Protein sequence: CASRAGETEKLFF.

The rearrangement joins TRBV3-1 to TRBJ2-5, with a possible D match to TRBD1 (6 bases). The CDR3 has 17 residues. V lost 0 bases to trimming and J lost 11 bases, with 25 bases between them. Per germline, CDR1 LGHDT and CDR2 YNNKEL (reference sequence). In DNA form, the CDR3 reads TGTGCCAGCAGCCAAGATCTTAGGGGGAGATATGGTAATGAGCAGTACTTC. Its protein product is CASSQDLRGRYGNEQYF.

The chain joins TRBV3-1 to TRBJ1-4; D uncertain. The germline V and J ends were trimmed by 5 bases and 8 bases, with 15 bases remaining between them. Germline V CDR1 and CDR2: LGHDT, YNNKEL (reference sequence). CDR3 size: 14 residues. In nucleotides, the CDR3 is TGTGCCAGCAGCGTTAGCCTAGGCCAAGAAAAACTGTTTTTT. Translated, it gives CASSVSLGQEKLFF.

The J gene is TRBJ2-7, the V gene TRBV12-3 or TRBV12-4; D is ambiguous. This CDR3 contains 13 residues. With 7 bases removed from V and 3 bases from J, the gap between germline ends came to 13 bases. The DNA of the CDR3 is TGTGCCAGCACCCCCGGAATGAGCTACGAGCAGTACTTC. This encodes CASTPGMSYEQYF.

This clonotype occurred a few times. The chain joins TRBV10-3 to TRBJ2-7; 8 bases agree with TRBD1. V was clipped by 4 bases and J by 2 bases; unmatched bases: 4. The CDR3 totals 14 residues. Germline V lookup: CDR1 ENHRY, CDR2 SYGVKD. CDR3 region: CAISGRTGTYEQYF. CDR3 DNA: TGTGCCATCAGTGGTCGGACAGGGACCTACGAGCAGTACTTC.

This clonotype was picked up a small number of times. The J gene is TRBJ2-7, the V gene TRBV20-1, with 8 bases identical to TRBD1. Germline CDR1 reads DFQATT; CDR2 reads SNEGSKA (reference sequence). This CDR3 is 15 amino acids long. The ends lost 3 bases at V and 3 bases at J; junction bases unmatched: 10. CDR3 loop: CSASDPGGRSYEQYF. In DNA form, the CDR3 reads TGCAGTGCTAGTGACCCAGGGGGCCGGAGCTACGAGCAGTACTTC.

The chain combines TRBV6-1 with TRBJ2-2; the D is unclear. CDR1 is MNHNS, CDR2 SASEGT, per germline. This CDR3 contains 13 residues. The V gene lost 1 base and the J gene lost 3 bases, with 3 bases spanning the gap. The DNA for the CDR3 is TGTGCCAGCAGTGAAGAGTACACCGGGGAGCTGTTTTTT. This sequence encodes CASSEEYTGELFF.

The genes are TRBV6-1 and TRBJ1-2, with 8 bases matching TRBD1. Germline V gene lookup returns CDR1 MNHNS and CDR2 SASEGT. J gave up 1 base and V 3 bases, and 7 bases lay outside the gene matches. CDR3 length: 16 amino acids. CDR3 nucleotide sequence: TGTGCCAGCAGTGACAGGGGGCTTAGCGGTAACTATGGCTACACCTTC. Protein: CASSDRGLSGNYGYTF.

CDR3 DNA sequence: TGTGCCAGCACCCCGGAGGGGAGGGCCCTAGGGAATGAGCAGTTCTTC. Translating gives CASTPEGRALGNEQFF. V gene TRBV12-3 or TRBV12-4 combines with J gene TRBJ2-1; 7 bases match TRBD2. The J segment lost 7 bases and the V segment lost 7 bases, leaving 16 bases of the junction unmatched. This CDR3 has 16 amino acids.

The table lists this clonotype with a few counts. DNA for the CDR3: TGTGCCAGCAGCAGTCTGGGTGTTACAATGAAGCAGTTCTTC. Translated, it gives CASSSLGVTMKQFF. The genes are TRBV6-2 or TRBV6-3 and TRBJ2-1, with D uncertain. V was pared by 6 bases and J by 11 bases, with 20 bases between. The CDR3 covers 14 residues. CDR1 is MNHEY, CDR2 SVGEGT, per germline.

This clonotype appeared a few times. The chain couples TRBV7-9 to TRBJ2-3; 7 bases are shared with TRBD1. This CDR3 is built from 16 residues. The ends lost 5 bases at V and 0 bases at J; junction bases unmatched: 8. The V gene's germline CDR1 is SEHNR and CDR2 FQNEAQ (reference sequence). The CDR3 loop reads CASSPPRTGSTDTQYF. The CDR3 nucleotides are TGTGCCAGCAGCCCCCCGAGGACAGGTAGCACAGATACGCAGTATTTT.

The CDR3 protein is CASSQELAGGLLGEQFF. CDR3 DNA sequence: TGTGCCAGCAGCCAAGAACTTGCGGGGGGACTCTTGGGTGAGCAGTTCTTC. The rearrangement uses TRBV3-1 and TRBJ2-1, with 8 bases identical to TRBD2. V shed 0 bases and J 9 bases; nucleotides not matched to a gene: 13. CDR1 LGHDT and CDR2 YNNKEL come from the germline V gene (reference sequence). The CDR3 sequence is 17 residues long.

The chain combines TRBV27 with TRBJ1-2, with D possibly being TRBD1 (5 bases). Germline values: CDR1 MNHEY, CDR2 SMNVEV (reference sequence). The CDR3 extends over 13 amino acids. V dropped 3 bases and J dropped 8 bases, with 13 bases sitting between them. The CDR3 bases are TGTGCCAGCAGTTTCCGGGACCAAAGGGGCTACACCTTC. Its protein is CASSFRDQRGYTF.

This clonotype was seen more than once but under ten times. This sequence joins TRBV20-1 and TRBJ1-4; 7 nucleotides line up with TRBD1. CDR1 DFQATT and CDR2 SNEGSKA come from the germline V gene (reference sequence). The CDR3 loop spans 15 amino acids. After removal of 3 bases from V and 5 bases from J, the junction contained 9 bases not matched to a gene. The CDR3 nucleotides read TGCAGTGCTAGTCCCCGGACAGGCACCAATGAAAAACTGTTTTTT. Translated, it gives CSASPRTGTNEKLFF.

This clonotype was detected only a few times. V usage is TRBV7-8 and J usage is TRBJ2-7; D unclear. Germline V CDR1 and CDR2: SGHVS, FQNEAQ. V was pared by 5 bases and J by 6 bases, with 17 bases between. This CDR3 has 14 residues. CDR3 DNA sequence: TGTGCCAGCAGCCTAAAGTGGTCAGTTCCCGAGCAGTACTTC. Residues: CASSLKWSVPEQYF.

This clonotype was seen only a few times. The chain is built from TRBV4-1 and TRBJ2-1; 7 positions match TRBD2. Germline V CDR1 and CDR2: MGHRA, YSYEKL. With V trimmed by 4 bases and J by 10 bases, 10 bases remained unmatched. The CDR3 extends over 14 amino acids. The CDR3 DNA reads as TGCGCCAGCAGCCTCCTGACCTTACTAGCGGAGCAGTTCTTC. Translating it yields CASSLLTLLAEQFF.

V usage is TRBV7-9 and J usage is TRBJ2-5; the match to TRBD1 covers 9 bases. The J call may be faulty, since TRBJ2-7 better matches the DNA end. This CDR3 has 14 amino acids. Germline CDR1 SEHNR, CDR2 FQNEAQ (reference sequence). CDR3 nucleotide sequence: TGTGCCAGCAGCTCCTATACAGGGGGCAACGAGCAGTACTTC. It yields the protein CASSSYTGGNEQYF.

The chain links TRBV18 to TRBJ2-1; a weak D match, TRBD2 (5 bases). The CDR3 loop spans 12 amino acids. CDR1 KGHSH and CDR2 LQKENI come from the germline V gene. Trimming took 6 bases from V and 8 from J, leaving 11 bases between them. The CDR3 reads CASSTFSDEQFF. The CDR3 coding sequence is TGTGCCAGCTCCACGTTTAGCGATGAGCAGTTCTTC.

In DNA, the CDR3 is TGTGCCAGCAGTATGGGGCGGAAGGGCTACACCTTC. Protein sequence: CASSMGRKGYTF. The genes are TRBV28 and TRBJ1-2; possibly TRBD1 for D (5 bases). Per germline, CDR1 MDHEN and CDR2 SYDVKM. This CDR3 is built from 12 residues. The V end lost 5 bases, the J end lost 8 bases, and 12 bases lay between the germline ends.

This clonotype was detected a few times. V and J are TRBV10-3 and TRBJ2-7; TRBD2 agrees at 7 bases. Germline values: CDR1 ENHRY, CDR2 SYGVKD. The V gene end was trimmed by 8 bases and the J gene end by 0 bases; junction bases not matched to a gene: 4. The CDR3 is made up of 13 amino acids. CDR3 bases: TGTGCCATCCTTACTAGCGACTCCTACGAGCAGTACTTC. Its protein is CAILTSDSYEQYF.

The sample holds a few counts of this clonotype. This chain connects TRBV7-2 to TRBJ2-7, with 9 bases that match TRBD1. The germline gives CDR1 SGHTA, CDR2 FQGNSA. The CDR3 runs to 15 residues. The V segment lost 5 bases and the J segment 2 bases; nucleotides outside the gene matches: 7. The CDR3 sequence is CASSLGTGYTYEQYF. The CDR3 DNA reads TGTGCCAGCAGCCTAGGGACAGGGTACACCTACGAGCAGTACTTC.

This clonotype was seen more than once but under ten times. The chain joins TRBV5-1 to TRBJ1-2; 7 bases line up with TRBD1. Trimming cost V 4 bases and J 6 bases; bases outside gene matches: 9. The CDR3 has 14 amino acids. Per germline, CDR1 SGHRS and CDR2 YFSETQ. The CDR3 spells CASSPPRQGDGYTF. For the CDR3, the DNA is TGCGCCAGCAGCCCTCCGAGACAGGGCGATGGCTACACCTTC.

This clonotype turned up a few times. This chain connects TRBV20-1 to TRBJ1-2; tentative D call: TRBD1 (5 bases). This CDR3 comprises 14 residues. From germline, CDR1 is DFQATT and CDR2 SNEGSKA (reference sequence). V shed 3 bases and J shed 4 bases, with 15 bases lying between them. The CDR3 here is CSASGRGLGYGYTF. In DNA, the CDR3 is TGCAGTGCTAGCGGCCGGGGCTTGGGCTATGGCTACACCTTC.

This clonotype was counted at least ten times. The CDR3 DNA follows: TGTGCCACCCAGCGGCAGGAAGATACGCAGTATTTT. Translation gives CATQRQEDTQYF. The chain employs TRBV12-3 or TRBV12-4 and TRBJ2-3; a possible D gene is TRBD2 (5 bases). This CDR3 region has 12 residues. V was clipped by 10 bases and J by 5 bases, with 13 bases between them.

Turning to this clonotype: One junction end disagrees with the germline gene, perhaps due to a read error. V gene TRBV12-3 or TRBV12-4 combines with J gene TRBJ2-1; TRBD2 aligns across 11 bases. This CDR3 contains 16 residues. The CDR3 here is CAGSPLAGGRSNEQFF. The CDR3 DNA is TGTGCCGGCAGTCCCCTAGCGGGGGGCAGGTCTAATGAGCAGTTCTTC.

This clonotype was detected only a few times. This chain links TRBV21-1 with TRBJ2-1. TRBV21-1 represents a pseudogene. The CDR3 is 11 residues long. The CDR3, as DNA: TGTGCCAGCAGCAGGGTTAGTATGCAGTTCTTC. Amino acids: CASSRVSMQFF.

The chain couples TRBV4-3 to TRBJ1-2; 7 bases match TRBD1. Unmatched junction bases numbered 5, after V lost 2 bases and J lost 2 bases. The V gene's germline CDR1 is LGHNA and CDR2 YSLEER. The CDR3 has 15 amino acids. The CDR3 loop reads CASSQFGQANYGYTF. For the CDR3, the DNA is TGCGCCAGCAGCCAATTCGGACAGGCCAACTATGGCTACACCTTC.